The source of this T cell receptor beta chain is a study of shared clonotypes between healthy human individuals. Assay used: immunoSEQ multiplex PCR; TCRdb lists only in-frame clones, some missing. The profile covers about 700,000 clones, with around 67% appearing a single time and approximately 1.8% taken by the ten largest. Trimming removed 0 bases from V and 4 bases from J, with 11 bases in between. Looked up from germline, CDR1 is SGDLS and CDR2 is YYNGEE. This CDR3 is 15 amino acids long. The origin of this receptor is a woman in her 30s in good health. The chain carries TRBV9 and TRBJ2-1; maybe TRBD2 (5 bases). Material for sequencing was memory CD4+ T cells sorted from blood. Subset meaning: CD45RA-negative fraction. The CDR3 DNA follows: TGTGCCAGCAGCGTAGGGCTAGCTTCATACAATGAGCAGTTCTTC. Encoded protein: CASSVGLASYNEQFF.